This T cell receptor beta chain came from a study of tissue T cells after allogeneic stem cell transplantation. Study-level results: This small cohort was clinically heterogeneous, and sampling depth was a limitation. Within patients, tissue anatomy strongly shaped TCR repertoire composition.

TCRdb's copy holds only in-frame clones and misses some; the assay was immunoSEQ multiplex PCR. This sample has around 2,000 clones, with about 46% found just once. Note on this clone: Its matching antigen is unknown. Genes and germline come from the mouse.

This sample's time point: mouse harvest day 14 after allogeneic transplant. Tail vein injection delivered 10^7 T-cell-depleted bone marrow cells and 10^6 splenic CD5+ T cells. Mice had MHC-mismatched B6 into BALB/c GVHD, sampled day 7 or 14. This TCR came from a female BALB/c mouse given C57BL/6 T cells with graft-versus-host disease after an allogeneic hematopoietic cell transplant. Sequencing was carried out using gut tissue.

CDR3 loop: CASRQDRDTEVFF. CDR3 bases read: TGTGCCAGCAGACAAGACAGGGACACAGAAGTCTTC. J is TRBJ1-1 and V is TRBV26; TRBD1 matches at 7 bases. The read terminates 1 residue ahead of where the CDR3 ends, so the germline J gene completes it. After removal of 6 bases from V and 3 bases from J, the junction contained 4 bases not matched to a gene. The germline V gene encodes CDR1 KGHPV and CDR2 FQNQEV (reference sequence). The length of the CDR3 is 13 residues.